What follows are 5 T cell receptor beta chains derived from one specimen sequenced in a study of T cell changes during pregnancy in multiple sclerosis. TCRdb's copy holds only in-frame clones and misses some; the assay was immunoSEQ multiplex PCR. The sample consists of 65,000 to 90,000 clones, roughly 90% of them appearing once. This specimen consisted of peripheral blood, obtained in the first trimester of pregnancy. These receptors all come from a female donor with multiple sclerosis, enrolled in a pregnancy study.

The chain carries TRBV7-3 and TRBJ2-1, with a weak D call TRBD2 (6 bases). Germline CDR1 reads SGHTA; CDR2 reads FQGTGA. V was clipped by 2 bases and J by 9 bases, with 11 bases between them. The CDR3 totals 13 residues. DNA for the CDR3: TGTGCCAGCAGCTTATCGAGGGAGGCTGAGCAGTTCTTC. Its translation: CASSLSREAEQFF.

V is TRBV6-5 and J is TRBJ2-7; 12 bases line up with TRBD1. This CDR3 contains 16 residues. With 1 base clipped from V and 6 bases from J, the junction kept 7 bases outside the gene matches. Germline V gives CDR1 MNHEY, CDR2 SVGAGI. The CDR3 bases are TGTGCCAGCAGTTACTTTGGGGGACAGGGGGCATTCGAGCAGTACTTC. Translation gives CASSYFGGQGAFEQYF.

The rearrangement links TRBV9 to TRBJ1-2; TRBD1 might be the D (5 bases). With 3 bases removed from V and 4 bases from J, the gap between germline ends came to 13 bases. Germline values: CDR1 SGDLS, CDR2 YYNGEE. CDR3 size: 14 residues. The CDR3 region is CASSANTGVYGYTF. The CDR3 DNA reads as TGTGCCAGCAGCGCAAACACAGGAGTCTATGGCTACACCTTC.

The chain has TRBV2 and TRBJ2-7; 9 nucleotides line up with TRBD2. This CDR3 is 14 amino acids long. Germline trimming cut 5 bases from V and 3 bases from J; bases unmatched to any gene: 5. CDR1 and CDR2 (germline): SNHLY, FYNNEI. CDR3 DNA sequence: TGTGCCAGCAGTTCCGGGACTAGCATCTACGAGCAGTACTTC. This sequence encodes CASSSGTSIYEQYF. Variable domain in full (rest from reference TRBV2 and TRBJ2-7): EPEVTQTPSHQVTQMGQEVILRCVPISNHLYFYWYRQILGQKVEFLVSFYNNEISEKSEIFDDQFSVERPDGSNFTLKIRSTKLEDSAMYFCASSSGTSIYEQYFGPGTRLTVT.

The CDR3 bases are TGTGCCAGTAGTATTCGGACTAGCGGGGATAACAATGAGCAGTTCTTC. Translation: CASSIRTSGDNNEQFF. The chain has TRBV19 and TRBJ2-1; 12 bases are a match to TRBD2. The V and J ends lost 3 bases and 5 bases, in that order; junction bases with no gene match: 5. This CDR3 is 16 amino acids long. Looked up from germline, CDR1 is LNHDA and CDR2 is SQIVND (reference sequence).